The 15 T cell receptor beta chains in this list originate from one sample, sequenced in a study of blood T cells in healthy people across ages. With a J-beta primer mix and a sample-barcoded 5' primer, a second PCR ran 7 to 11 cycles. TCRdb redid the calling of the 5' RACE reads with MiXCR, one entry per CDR3 protein. The sample contains 1.5 million to 2 million distinct CDR3 sequences, approximately 30% of which appear only once. The sample comprised blood. These receptors originate from a woman aged 30 to 39 in good health.

This chain connects TRBV2 to TRBJ2-6; no reliable D call. The CDR3 totals 17 residues. Germline CDR1 SNHLY, CDR2 FYNNEI. Between the trimmed V and J ends, which lost 3 bases and 1 base, there was a span of 13 bases. CDR3 sequence reads: CASSEGSTPSGANVLTF. CDR3 sequence (DNA): TGTGCCAGCAGTGAGGGTAGTACCCCGTCTGGGGCCAACGTCCTGACTTTC.

This clonotype has a handful of counts. J is TRBJ2-1 and V is TRBV2; 7 bases agree with TRBD1. This CDR3 contains 12 residues. The V gene's germline CDR1 is SNHLY and CDR2 FYNNEI. V was pared by 6 bases and J by 8 bases, with 4 bases of the junction left unmatched. The CDR3 loop reads CASRGTADEQFF. DNA for the CDR3: TGTGCCAGCAGGGGGACAGCGGATGAGCAGTTCTTC.

This clonotype was counted between two and nine times. The chain joins TRBV20-1 to TRBJ1-1, with a possible D match to TRBD1 (5 bases). This CDR3 has 12 amino acids. V shed 6 bases and J shed 10 bases, with 18 bases lying between them. Germline-derived CDR1 and CDR2 are DFQATT and SNEGSKA (reference sequence). The CDR3 nucleotides are TGCAGTGCCACCTCGGAGGAAGGGGTAGCTTTCTTT. Translation: CSATSEEGVAFF.

This clonotype was detected a few times. This chain links TRBV7-2 with TRBJ1-5, with D possibly TRBD1 on 5 matching bases. V was cut by 5 bases and J by 3 bases, with 20 bases left in between. CDR1 is SGHTA and CDR2 is FQGNSA in the germline V gene. This CDR3 spans 17 amino acids. The CDR3 region is CASSGRAGLRVNQPQHF. CDR3 DNA sequence: TGTGCCAGCAGCGGTCGCGCCGGGCTCAGGGTCAATCAGCCCCAGCATTTT.

This clonotype was recorded a few times. The chain combines TRBV2 with TRBJ2-5; TRBD1 matches 10 bases. The CDR3 loop spans 14 amino acids. J lost 5 bases, V lost 4 bases, and 4 bases had no gene match. CDR1 is SNHLY, CDR2 FYNNEI, per germline. CDR3 nucleotide sequence: TGTGCCAGCAGTGGGGACAGGGGCGTTGAGACCCAGTACTTC. The encoded protein is CASSGDRGVETQYF.

This clonotype has a count of ten or more. V usage is TRBV20-1 and J usage is TRBJ1-2; D remains ambiguous. Germline-derived CDR1 and CDR2 are DFQATT and SNEGSKA (reference sequence). This CDR3 is built from 14 residues. V was pared by 3 bases and J by 4 bases, with 15 bases between. This chain's CDR3 is CSARPRVSSYGYTF. The CDR3 DNA sequence: TGCAGTGCTAGGCCCAGAGTATCGAGCTATGGCTACACCTTC.

This clonotype was picked up a small number of times. The V and J genes are TRBV19 and TRBJ2-1; no definite D call. Per the germline V gene, CDR1 is LNHDA and CDR2 is SQIVND (reference sequence). The CDR3 is 13 residues long. The V end was cut by 3 bases, the J end by 8 bases, with 11 bases between. Here the CDR3 DNA reads TGTGCCAGTAGTATCTCTAGAATCGATGAGCAGTTCTTC. Amino acid sequence: CASSISRIDEQFF.

This clonotype was seen more than once but under ten times. CDR3 DNA sequence: TGTGCCACCAGTTCCGGATCCAGTGAGCAGTTCTTC. As protein: CATSSGSSEQFF. This rearrangement joins TRBV24-1 to TRBJ2-1, with D unresolved. The germline CDR1 and CDR2 sequences are KGHDR and SFDVKD. The CDR3 sequence is 12 residues long. The V and J ends lost 6 bases and 9 bases respectively, with 11 bases between them.

The chain is built from TRBV29-1 and TRBJ1-5; D is undetermined. The CDR3 totals 13 residues. Between the trimmed V and J ends, which lost 3 bases and 3 bases, there was a span of 9 bases. Germline-derived CDR1 and CDR2 are SQVTM and ANQGSEA. The CDR3 DNA sequence: TGCAGCGTTGAGAGCGGCATCAATCAGCCCCAGCATTTT. Amino acids: CSVESGINQPQHF.

This clonotype was observed a handful of times. The chain has TRBV5-1 and TRBJ2-1, with D maybe TRBD1 (6 bases). V was cut by 4 bases and J by 10 bases, with 21 bases left in between. Germline CDR1 reads SGHRS; CDR2 reads YFSETQ. The length of the CDR3 is 15 residues. CDR3 loop: CASSPRGQRKYEQFF. The CDR3 DNA is TGCGCCAGCAGCCCTCGTGGACAGAGGAAATACGAGCAGTTCTTC.

V gene TRBV24-1 combines with J gene TRBJ2-5; 12 nucleotides align to TRBD1. V lost 3 bases, J lost 5 bases, and 12 bases stayed unmatched. Germline values: CDR1 KGHDR, CDR2 SFDVKD. CDR3 length equals 18 residues. CDR3 amino acids: CATSDLPGQGAHWETQYF. The CDR3, as DNA: TGTGCCACCAGTGATCTTCCGGGACAGGGGGCTCATTGGGAGACCCAGTACTTC.

V and J are TRBV20-1 and TRBJ2-3; 8 nucleotides line up with TRBD2. Looked up from germline, CDR1 is DFQATT and CDR2 is SNEGSKA (reference sequence). The CDR3 contains 15 residues. With V trimmed by 0 bases and J by 5 bases, 7 bases remained unmatched. CDR3 loop: CSAREFGGALDTQYF. The CDR3 DNA sequence: TGCAGTGCTAGAGAATTCGGGGGGGCTTTAGATACGCAGTATTTT.

This clonotype occurred a few times. The rearrangement joins TRBV29-1 to TRBJ1-1, with 9 bases identical to TRBD1. Looked up from germline, CDR1 is SQVTM and CDR2 is ANQGSEA. Unmatched junction bases numbered 8, after V lost 3 bases and J lost 6 bases. The CDR3 loop spans 14 amino acids. CDR3 nucleotide sequence: TGCAGCGTTGATTTTGCGGACAGGGGCGCTGAAGCTTTCTTT. It yields the protein CSVDFADRGAEAFF.

This clonotype showed up just a few times. The chain combines TRBV6-2 or TRBV6-3 with TRBJ2-7; TRBD1 agrees at 9 bases. Germline CDR1 and CDR2: MNHEY and SVGEGT. The V segment lost 11 bases and the J segment 2 bases; nucleotides outside the gene matches: 7. The CDR3 extends over 13 amino acids. The CDR3 DNA follows: TGTGCCGCAAAGGGACAGGGCCCCTACGAGCAGTACTTC. The encoded protein is CAAKGQGPYEQYF.

This clonotype showed up many times. The CDR3 spells CASSSVGTSGQETQYF. Here the CDR3 DNA reads TGTGCCAGCAGTTCGGTAGGGACTAGCGGACAAGAGACCCAGTACTTC. J is TRBJ2-5 and V is TRBV7-2, with 11 bases identical to TRBD2. CDR3 length equals 16 residues. The germline V gene encodes CDR1 SGHTA and CDR2 FQGNSA. V lost 6 bases and J lost 2; bases outside the gene matches: 8.